This T cell receptor beta chain was identified during a study of cytomegalovirus exposure and HLA in healthy donors. Study results and caveats: The listing of some 170 TCR beta chains classed them as cytomegalovirus-associated.

Sequenced by immunoSEQ multiplex PCR; TCRdb stores in-frame clones only, minus some. This sample has around 160,000 clones, with 88% found just once. Note on this clone: The antigen is unknown.

Germline trimming cut 10 bases from V and 3 bases from J; bases unmatched to any gene: 2. CDR3 length: 12 amino acids. From germline, CDR1 is SGHTA and CDR2 FQGNSA. V and J are TRBV7-2 and TRBJ2-2, with 7 bases lining up with TRBD2. The sequence was collected from a man younger than 35 in good health and CMV-seronegative. What was sequenced was PBMCs. The CDR3 here is CAMGGDTGELFF. CDR3 coding DNA: TGTGCCATGGGAGGGGACACCGGGGAGCTGTTTTTT.